The sample holds a few counts of the clone carrying this TCR beta chain. These data come from a study of T cells in Graves' hyperthyroidism and ophthalmopathy. The CDR3 extends over 19 amino acids. The germline V gene has CDR1 SGHDT and CDR2 YYEEEE. V dropped 1 base and J dropped 3; count of bases not matched to a gene: 16. Researchers took RNA transcripts and amplified the TCR beta CDR3 regions from them. First-round RT-PCR targeting the TCR CDR3 was performed with the HTBI primer set. From the multiplex PCR reads, TCRdb called clonotypes with MiXCR, one entry per CDR3 protein. The data contain about 560,000 distinct CDR3 sequences, approximately 15% of them singletons.

The chain combines TRBV5-6 with TRBJ2-3, with 8 bases identical to TRBD1. The TCR comes from a woman in her twenties or thirties with Graves' hyperthyroidism. The sequenced material came from blood. CDR3 sequence (DNA): TGTGCCAGCAGCTTGTGGTTGGGCATAGCAGGGGGCTGGACAGATACGCAGTATTTT. Residues: CASSLWLGIAGGWTDTQYF. The complete variable domain, with remaining parts taken from reference TRBV5-6 and TRBJ2-3, reads DAGVTQSPTHLIKTRGQQVTLRCSPKSGHDTVSWYQQALGQGPQFIFQYYEEEERQRGNFPDRFSGHQFPNYSSELNVNALLLGDSALYLCASSLWLGIAGGWTDTQYFGPGTRLTVL.